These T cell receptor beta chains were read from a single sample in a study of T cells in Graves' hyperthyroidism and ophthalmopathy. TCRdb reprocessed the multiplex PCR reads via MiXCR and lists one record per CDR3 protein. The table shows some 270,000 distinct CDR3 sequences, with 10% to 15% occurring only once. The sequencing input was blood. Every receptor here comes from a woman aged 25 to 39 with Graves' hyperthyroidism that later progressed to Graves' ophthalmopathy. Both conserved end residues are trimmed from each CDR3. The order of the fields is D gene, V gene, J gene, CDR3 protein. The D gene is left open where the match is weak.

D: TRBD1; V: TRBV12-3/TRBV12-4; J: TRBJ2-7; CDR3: ASSSPDRGPYEQY
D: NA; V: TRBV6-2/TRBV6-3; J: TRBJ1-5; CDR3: ASRDSMNQPQH
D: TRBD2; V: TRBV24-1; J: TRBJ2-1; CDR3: ATSDGLAGGAYNEQF
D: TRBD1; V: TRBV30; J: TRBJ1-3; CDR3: AWGDSRNTIY
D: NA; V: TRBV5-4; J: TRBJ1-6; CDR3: ASSLDREEDRTPLH
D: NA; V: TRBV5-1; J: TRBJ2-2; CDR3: ASSGIGTSDGELF
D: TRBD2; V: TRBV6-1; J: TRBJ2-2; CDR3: ASSRLAGETGELF
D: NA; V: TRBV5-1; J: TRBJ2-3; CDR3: ASRARGLGGTDTQY
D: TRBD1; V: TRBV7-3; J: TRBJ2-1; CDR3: ASSLKTGVPYEQF
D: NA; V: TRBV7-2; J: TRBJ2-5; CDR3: ASSVSGRTQETQY
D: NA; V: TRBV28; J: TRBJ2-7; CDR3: ASSNLEARYEQY
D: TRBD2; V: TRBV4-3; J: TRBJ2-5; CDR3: ASSQVWRGETQY
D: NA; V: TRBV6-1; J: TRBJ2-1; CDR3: AISRDSAEQF
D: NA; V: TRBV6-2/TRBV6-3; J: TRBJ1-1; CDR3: ASSYPRTENTEAF
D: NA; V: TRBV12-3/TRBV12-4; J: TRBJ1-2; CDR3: ASSTGSNYGYT
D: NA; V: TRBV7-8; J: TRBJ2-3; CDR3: ASSSLRGISTDTQY
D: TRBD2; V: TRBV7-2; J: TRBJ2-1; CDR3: ASSLDHSLAGGPIGEQF